One and the same sample provided the 15 T cell receptor beta chains below, sequenced in a study of beta chain features in type 1 diabetes. Every isolated RNA sample was fully reverse transcribed, so sequencing captured expressed TCRB transcripts. The assay was immunoSEQ multiplex PCR, and TCRdb's table has in-frame clones only and misses some. Of around 160,000 clones in the sample, 40% to 60% were seen once. Sequenced sample: Tregs from blood. These receptor sequences come from a man younger than 35 in good health.

The V and J genes are TRBV12-5 and TRBJ1-2; 8 nucleotides align to TRBD1. The CDR3 extends over 14 amino acids. Per the germline V gene, CDR1 is LGHNT and CDR2 is FRNRAP. J was trimmed by 4 bases and V by 5 bases; bases with no gene match: 6. The CDR3 DNA follows: TGTGCTAGTGGTCAGGACAGGGTTCGCTATGGCTACACCTTC. Protein product: CASGQDRVRYGYTF.

The rearrangement links TRBV11-1 to TRBJ2-3; possibly TRBD2 for D (5 bases). V lost 4 bases and J lost 6, with 14 bases in between. Germline V gives CDR1 SGHAT, CDR2 FQDESV (reference sequence). The CDR3 sequence is 14 residues long. The CDR3 DNA reads as TGTGCCAGCAGCTATCGACCCGGCGGGGATACGCAGTATTTT. It codes for CASSYRPGGDTQYF.

The V and J genes are TRBV30 and TRBJ2-3, with D perhaps TRBD1 (5 bases). Trimming removed 2 bases from V and 4 bases from J, with 10 bases in between. The CDR3 runs to 13 residues. Germline V lookup: CDR1 GTSNPN, CDR2 SVGIG (reference sequence). The CDR3 DNA sequence: TGTGCCTGGAGTAGGGGTCACTCAGATACGCAGTATTTT. Translation gives CAWSRGHSDTQYF. Based on the CDR3 plus reference TRBV30 and TRBJ2-3, the full variable domain is SQTIHQWPATLVQPVGSPLSLECTVEGTSNPNLYWYRQAAGRGLQLLFYSVGIGQISSEVPQNLSASRPQDRQFILSSKKLLLSDSGFYLCAWSRGHSDTQYFGPGTRLTVL.

This clone was observed once. The chain employs TRBV14 and TRBJ2-2; the D gene is possibly TRBD1 (6 bases). Germline V gives CDR1 SGHDN, CDR2 FVKESK. This CDR3 region has 15 residues. The V end was cut by 2 bases, the J end by 3 bases, with 10 bases between. The CDR3: CASSQITGYTGELFF. The CDR3 bases are TGTGCCAGCAGCCAAATTACAGGGTACACCGGGGAGCTGTTTTTT. The full variable domain, rest sourced from reference TRBV14 and TRBJ2-2, is EAGVTQFPSHSVIEKGQTVTLRCDPISGHDNLYWYRRVMGKEIKFLLHFVKESKQDESGMPNNRFLAERTGGTYSTLKVQPAELEDSGVYFCASSQITGYTGELFFGEGSRLTVL.

CDR3 in DNA: TGTGCCAGCCAGACGAACACCGGGGAGCTGTTTTTT. It codes for CASQTNTGELFF. The genes are TRBV27 and TRBJ2-2; D gene ambiguous. The V end lost 8 bases, the J end lost 0 bases, and 4 bases lay between the germline ends. This CDR3 spans 12 amino acids. Germline lookup yields CDR1 MNHEY and CDR2 SMNVEV (reference sequence).

The chain uses TRBV10-3 and TRBJ2-5; tentatively, D is TRBD1 (6 bases). V was pared by 0 bases and J by 5 bases, with 10 bases between. The CDR3 spans 14 residues. Germline loops: CDR1 ENHRY, CDR2 SYGVKD. The CDR3 spells CAISESGGRETQYF. CDR3 nucleotides: TGTGCCATCAGTGAGTCTGGGGGCCGGGAGACCCAGTACTTC.

The J gene is TRBJ1-4, the V gene TRBV4-1; D call uncertain. Germline CDR1 is MGHRA and CDR2 is YSYEKL. This CDR3 contains 15 residues. The V gene lost 0 bases and the J gene lost 7 bases, with 12 bases spanning the gap. The CDR3: CASSQDNTWSEKLFF. CDR3 in DNA: TGCGCCAGCAGCCAAGATAACACATGGAGTGAAAAACTGTTTTTT.

CDR3 coding DNA: TGTGCCTGGAGTCGGAGGAGGGGCCCGAGCACAGATACGCAGTATTTT. It yields the protein CAWSRRRGPSTDTQYF. V gene TRBV30 combines with J gene TRBJ2-3, with D possibly matching TRBD2 (6 bases). Germline lookup yields CDR1 GTSNPN and CDR2 SVGIG (reference sequence). The CDR3 totals 16 residues. Deletions cut 2 bases from V and 0 bases from J, with 15 bases between.

This rearrangement joins TRBV9 to TRBJ2-7; possibly TRBD1 for D (6 bases). The germline V gene has CDR1 SGDLS and CDR2 YYNGEE. V was shortened by 4 bases and J by 6 bases, with 17 bases between the two germline ends. The CDR3 runs to 14 residues. CDR3 residues: CASSFHGEGGEQYF. In DNA, the CDR3 is TGTGCCAGCAGCTTCCACGGCGAAGGGGGCGAGCAGTACTTC.

The genes are TRBV7-3 and TRBJ2-1, with D perhaps matching TRBD2 (6 bases). The CDR3 loop spans 15 amino acids. V was pared by 5 bases and J by 4 bases, with 15 bases between. CDR1 is SGHTA and CDR2 is FQGTGA in the germline V gene. The CDR3 loop is CASSPSEGRYNEQFF. As DNA, the CDR3 is TGTGCCAGCAGCCCCTCGGAGGGGAGATACAATGAGCAGTTCTTC.

This chain links TRBV5-1 with TRBJ2-1; 10 nucleotides match TRBD2. This CDR3 region has 15 residues. V trimming: 1 base; J trimming: 8 bases; junction bases outside the gene matches: 6. Germline V lookup: CDR1 SGHRS, CDR2 YFSETQ. The CDR3 loop reads CASSLSGGAFDEQFF. CDR3 DNA sequence: TGCGCCAGCAGCTTGAGCGGGGGGGCCTTCGATGAGCAGTTCTTC.

The chain links TRBV4-3 to TRBJ1-2; possibly TRBD1 for D (5 bases). Germline lookup yields CDR1 LGHNA and CDR2 YSLEER. V lost 0 bases and J 5 bases, leaving 13 bases between the germline ends. The CDR3 is made up of 15 amino acids. The CDR3 protein is CASSQEGTEVYGYTF. CDR3 coding DNA: TGCGCCAGCAGCCAAGAAGGGACTGAGGTTTATGGCTACACCTTC.

This clone was observed a few times. CDR3 DNA sequence: TGCGCCAGCAGCTTGGTCGGGGGGTTCACCTACGAGCAGTACTTC. It yields the protein CASSLVGGFTYEQYF. The gene calls are TRBV5-1 and TRBJ2-7; 7 positions match TRBD2. CDR3 length: 15 residues. The germline V gene has CDR1 SGHRS and CDR2 YFSETQ. V shed 0 bases and J 2 bases; nucleotides not matched to a gene: 5.

CDR3 residues: CASSVSPGVTDTQYF. In nucleotides, the CDR3 is TGTGCCAGCAGCGTATCCCCGGGAGTCACAGATACGCAGTATTTT. The chain recombines TRBV9 with TRBJ2-3; a weak D match, TRBD2 (6 bases). The CDR3 length is 15 residues. Trimming removed 1 base at V and 2 bases at J, with 11 bases between. CDR1 is SGDLS and CDR2 is YYNGEE in the germline V gene.

This clone was seen a few times. This rearrangement joins TRBV7-2 to TRBJ1-2; D is unclear. CDR1 SGHTA and CDR2 FQGNSA come from the germline V gene. The V and J ends lost 5 bases and 8 bases respectively, with 12 bases between them. The CDR3 consists of 12 residues. CDR3 sequence (DNA): TGTGCCAGCAGCCCTAGGTCGAGGGGCTACACCTTC. It specifies CASSPRSRGYTF.